This T cell receptor beta chain is from a study of early T cells in non-severe SARS-CoV-2 infection. Study summary: The chains were unpaired, and the sequenced material was bulk RNA from unsorted whole blood.

Tagging with unique molecular identifiers was applied to individual cDNA molecules. One entry per CDR3 protein, called by TCRdb with MiXCR from the 5' RACE reads. The table has roughly 65,000 distinct CDR3 sequences, approximately 11% seen once. Germline lookup yields CDR1 KGHSH and CDR2 LQKENI. V trimming: 3 bases; J trimming: 3 bases; junction bases outside the gene matches: 1. The CDR3 spans 13 residues. Findings and caveats of the study: Lookups in VDJdb leaned toward anti-spike CD8 responses and missed private and CD4 specificities.

About this clonotype itself: Antigen: not known.

V and J are TRBV18 and TRBJ1-2; the match to TRBD1 covers 7 bases. Sample: whole blood. This receptor was identified in an adult who was a healthcare worker with PCR-confirmed SARS-CoV-2 infection or an uninfected control (not recorded which). The chain's CDR3 is CASSPQGDYGYTF. The CDR3 DNA follows: TGTGCCAGCTCACCGCAGGGGGACTATGGCTACACCTTC.